The T cell receptor beta chain under discussion was sequenced for a study of T cell responses to AZD1222 COVID-19 vaccine. Overall study results and limits: Spike-specific TCRs gained breadth and depth after people received two AZD1222 doses. Only five or six people who got AZD1222 tested seropositive at baseline.

Some clones are missing from TCRdb's copy, which holds only in-frame ones; the method was immunoSEQ multiplex PCR. The repertoire includes about 160,000 clones, 88% of them detected once, and more than 4% sits in the top ten. This clone showed up just once. Antigen: not known. Here the sequenced sample was peripheral blood, taken 28 days after the second AZD1222 dose. The sequence came from an adult who received the AZD1222 COVID-19 vaccine.

In nucleotides, the CDR3 is TGTGCCAGCAGCTTGGGTCTCGGGGGTGTCACAGATACGCAGTATTTT. Translating it yields CASSLGLGGVTDTQYF. This chain joins TRBV5-4 and TRBJ2-3; TRBD2 is a possible D gene (6 bases). CDR3 length: 16 residues. Germline V gene data show CDR1 as SGHNT and CDR2 as YYREEE (reference sequence). Trimming cost V 0 bases and J 2 bases, with 13 bases left between them.